This T cell receptor beta chain stems from a study of shared clonotypes between healthy human individuals. Study observations and caveats: Larger estimated richness was generally seen in naive subsets than in memory subsets.

Libraries were prepared by immunoSEQ multiplex PCR; TCRdb keeps only in-frame clonotypes and omits some of them. Among approximately 620,000 clones, around 97% were seen once, and the ten largest hold 0.045% to 0.07%. CDR1 and CDR2 (germline): SNHLY, FYNNEI. CDR3 length equals 14 residues. V lost 3 bases and J lost 3; bases outside the gene matches: 3. Regarding this clone: The antigen remains unidentified.

The sequence was obtained from a woman aged 30 to 39 in good health. The chain joins TRBV2 to TRBJ2-7, with TRBD2 matching 9 bases. The sequenced sample consisted of naive CD4+ T cells sorted from blood. The subset denotes: CD45RA+ positively selected. The CDR3, as DNA: TGTGCCAGCAGTGAGTTACTAGCGGGCTACGAGCAGTACTTC. Protein: CASSELLAGYEQYF.